Each of the 19 T cell receptor beta chains below was sequenced from the same sample in a study of OX40 agonist ivuxolimab in advanced cancers. This table comes from immunoSEQ multiplex PCR, and its TCRdb copy is limited to in-frame clones, with some not included. The table has some 78,000 clones, 88% seen once. Source: CD4+ or CD8+ T cells sorted from blood, taken in a trial of the OX40 agonist ivuxolimab. Receptor source: an adult with an advanced solid tumor such as melanoma, head and neck, liver or kidney cancer.

The chain carries TRBV7-2 and TRBJ1-5, with TRBD1 matching 9 bases. Trimming at V came to 5 bases and at J to 7 bases, leaving 6 bases not matched to a gene. The CDR3 spans 14 residues. Per germline, CDR1 SGHTA and CDR2 FQGNSA. The CDR3 nucleotides are TGTGCCAGCAGCCCTGGGACAGGGCTCCAGCCCCAGCATTTT. Amino acid sequence: CASSPGTGLQPQHF.

This clone was recorded once. The V call is TRBV18, the J call TRBJ2-7, with D perhaps assigned TRBD1 or TRBD2 (5 bases each). CDR1 and CDR2 (germline): KGHSH, LQKENI. The CDR3 is made up of 15 amino acids. Trimming cost V 5 bases and J 3 bases, with 17 bases left between them. The CDR3 bases are TGTGCCAGCTCAGGCCGGGACCAGAACCTCTACGAGCAGTACTTC. It yields the protein CASSGRDQNLYEQYF.

V usage is TRBV9 and J usage is TRBJ2-3, with D maybe TRBD2 (6 bases). The CDR3 runs to 18 residues. Germline V gene lookup returns CDR1 SGDLS and CDR2 YYNGEE. The V gene lost 4 bases and the J gene lost 3 bases, with 24 bases spanning the gap. CDR3 residues: CASSYGPVGGKKTDTQYF. In DNA form, the CDR3 reads TGTGCCAGCAGCTACGGCCCCGTGGGGGGAAAGAAGACAGATACGCAGTATTTT.

The V and J genes are TRBV5-5 and TRBJ1-3; D perhaps matches TRBD1 (5 bases). Germline V gene data show CDR1 as SGHKS and CDR2 as YYEKEE (reference sequence). CDR3 length equals 16 residues. Trimming removed 1 base from V and 3 bases from J, with 14 bases in between. This CDR3 is CASSLQGGSGGNTIYF. CDR3 nucleotides: TGTGCCAGCAGCTTGCAGGGTGGCAGTGGTGGAAACACCATATATTTT.

The chain has TRBV7-2 and TRBJ2-2; D uncertain. Trimming stripped 1 base from V and 3 bases from J, with 12 bases between. The CDR3 consists of 16 residues. Germline CDR1 SGHTA, CDR2 FQGNSA. CDR3 nucleotide sequence: TGTGCCAGCAGCTTAGGGTCAGGTAGTCACACCGGGGAGCTGTTTTTT. Translation: CASSLGSGSHTGELFF.

The rearrangement uses TRBV29-1 and TRBJ1-4, with D perhaps matching TRBD1 (6 bases). The germline gives CDR1 SQVTM, CDR2 ANQGSEA. CDR3 size: 13 residues. V lost 6 bases and J 0 bases, leaving 8 bases between the germline ends. CDR3 coding DNA: TGCAGCGTGGACAGTGCAACTAATGAAAAACTGTTTTTT. This gives the protein CSVDSATNEKLFF.

This clone showed up just once. The chain uses TRBV6-1 and TRBJ1-2; D not certain. V lost 5 bases, J lost 8 bases, and 18 bases lay in between. This CDR3 is built from 14 residues. Per the germline V gene, CDR1 is MNHNS and CDR2 is SASEGT. The CDR3 nucleotides are TGTGCCAGCAGTCGAGAACGAGGGTCCTGGGGCTACACCTTC. This sequence encodes CASSRERGSWGYTF.

The V gene is TRBV6-6, the J gene TRBJ1-5; the D gene is possibly TRBD1 (6 bases). CDR1 is MNHNY and CDR2 is SVGAGI in the germline V gene (reference sequence). CDR3 length: 14 amino acids. The ends were cut back, 2 bases at V and 7 bases at J, with 12 bases in the middle. The CDR3 DNA reads as TGTGCCAGCAGTTACGCCAGGGGAGGCCAGCCCCAGCATTTT. Residues: CASSYARGGQPQHF.

This chain joins TRBV7-6 and TRBJ2-2, with 8 bases aligning to TRBD1. The CDR3 consists of 14 residues. V trimming: 5 bases; J trimming: 5 bases; junction bases outside the gene matches: 4. Germline V gene lookup returns CDR1 SGHVS and CDR2 FNYEAQ. The CDR3 bases are TGTGCCAGCAGCAAGCAGGGGGCGACCGGGGAGCTGTTTTTT. Translated: CASSKQGATGELFF.

The J gene is TRBJ1-4, the V gene TRBV5-6; 9 positions match TRBD1. V lost 0 bases and J lost 5; bases outside the gene matches: 2. Germline CDR1 reads SGHDT; CDR2 reads YYEEEE. This CDR3 contains 15 residues. DNA for the CDR3: TGTGCCAGCAGCTTGGACAGGGGGCTCAATGAAAAACTGTTTTTT. Its translation: CASSLDRGLNEKLFF.

This chain joins TRBV11-2 and TRBJ1-1, with D possibly TRBD1 on 5 matching bases. Germline values: CDR1 SGHAT, CDR2 FQNNGV. Trimming cost V 4 bases and J 1 base, with 10 bases left between them. The CDR3 length is 14 residues. For the CDR3, the DNA is TGTGCCAGCAGCTGGGGGTGGGGGAACACTGAAGCTTTCTTT. Amino acids: CASSWGWGNTEAFF.

This chain links TRBV5-1 with TRBJ1-1; weak D call: TRBD1 (5 bases). Germline CDR1 is SGHRS and CDR2 is YFSETQ. CDR3 length: 13 residues. The germline V and J ends were trimmed by 2 bases and 4 bases, with 9 bases remaining between them. The chain's CDR3 is CASSFQGATEAFF. As DNA, the CDR3 is TGCGCCAGCAGCTTCCAGGGAGCCACTGAAGCTTTCTTT.

The chain's CDR3 is CSVVPGLAESTDTQYF. DNA for the CDR3: TGCAGCGTTGTTCCGGGGCTAGCGGAAAGCACAGATACGCAGTATTTT. The chain carries TRBV29-1 and TRBJ2-3, with TRBD2 identical over 7 bases. Germline CDR1 and CDR2: SQVTM and ANQGSEA. V shed 4 bases and J 0 bases; nucleotides not matched to a gene: 10. The CDR3 is 16 residues long.

The sample holds one count of this clone. The chain recombines TRBV5-1 with TRBJ1-4; D possibly corresponds to TRBD1 (6 bases). V was shortened by 3 bases and J by 7 bases, with 16 bases between the two germline ends. The CDR3 runs 15 residues. Germline loops: CDR1 SGHRS, CDR2 YFSETQ. CDR3 coding DNA: TGCGCCAGCAGCTGGAGAGGGGGAGGCGGTGAAAAACTGTTTTTT. This translates into CASSWRGGGGEKLFF.

The chain uses TRBV29-1 and TRBJ1-2, with D unclear. V dropped 6 bases and J dropped 6 bases, with 20 bases sitting between them. Germline V CDR1 and CDR2: SQVTM, ANQGSEA. The CDR3 sequence is 14 residues long. Here the CDR3 reads CSVQADLKRDGYTF. CDR3 nucleotide sequence: TGCAGCGTGCAAGCTGATCTCAAACGGGATGGCTACACCTTC.

This clone occurred once. The V and J genes are TRBV21-1 and TRBJ2-2; the D call of TRBD2 is as the table states it, not checked on the DNA. TRBV21-1 is described as a pseudogene. The CDR3 is 14 residues long. CDR3 sequence reads: CASSINRGSGELFF. The CDR3 coding sequence is TGTGCCAGCAGCATTAACCGGGGTTCCGGGGAGCTGTTTTTT.

The genes are TRBV5-1 and TRBJ1-2; 10 bases map to TRBD1. The CDR3 contains 15 residues. Trimming took 4 bases from V and 8 from J; bases not matched to a gene: 11. Germline V lookup: CDR1 SGHRS, CDR2 YFSETQ. The CDR3 here is CASSPGTGAVRGYTF. As DNA, the CDR3 is TGCGCCAGCAGCCCGGGGACAGGGGCTGTACGGGGCTACACCTTC.

The rearrangement joins TRBV11-2 to TRBJ1-1; 7 bases align to TRBD1. This CDR3 has 13 residues. CDR1 and CDR2 from the germline V gene are SGHAT and FQNNGV. The ends lost 4 bases at V and 5 bases at J; junction bases unmatched: 4. In DNA form, the CDR3 reads TGTGCCAGCAGCTCCCAGGGGGAGACTGAAGCTTTCTTT. Protein: CASSSQGETEAFF.

The chain employs TRBV27 and TRBJ2-6; D is perhaps TRBD1 (7 bases). The V end lost 3 bases, the J end lost 8 bases, and 11 bases lay between the germline ends. Germline V gene sequence: CDR1 MNHEY, CDR2 SMNVEV (reference sequence). This CDR3 region has 14 residues. The CDR3 nucleotides are TGTGCCAGCAGTTTCAGGGGGGCCACCAACGTCCTGACTTTC. Its translation: CASSFRGATNVLTF.